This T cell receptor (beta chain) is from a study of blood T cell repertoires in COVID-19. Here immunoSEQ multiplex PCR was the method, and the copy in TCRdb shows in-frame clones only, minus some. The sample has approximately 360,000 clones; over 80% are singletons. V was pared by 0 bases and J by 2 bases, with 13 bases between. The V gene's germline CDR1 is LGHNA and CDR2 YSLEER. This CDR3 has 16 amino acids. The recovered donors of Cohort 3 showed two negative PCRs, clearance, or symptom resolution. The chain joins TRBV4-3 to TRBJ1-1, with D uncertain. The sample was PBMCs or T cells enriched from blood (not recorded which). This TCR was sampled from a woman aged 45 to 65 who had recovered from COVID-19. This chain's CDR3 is CASSQDGQVLNTEAFF. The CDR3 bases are TGCGCCAGCAGCCAAGATGGGCAGGTCCTAAACACTGAAGCTTTCTTT.